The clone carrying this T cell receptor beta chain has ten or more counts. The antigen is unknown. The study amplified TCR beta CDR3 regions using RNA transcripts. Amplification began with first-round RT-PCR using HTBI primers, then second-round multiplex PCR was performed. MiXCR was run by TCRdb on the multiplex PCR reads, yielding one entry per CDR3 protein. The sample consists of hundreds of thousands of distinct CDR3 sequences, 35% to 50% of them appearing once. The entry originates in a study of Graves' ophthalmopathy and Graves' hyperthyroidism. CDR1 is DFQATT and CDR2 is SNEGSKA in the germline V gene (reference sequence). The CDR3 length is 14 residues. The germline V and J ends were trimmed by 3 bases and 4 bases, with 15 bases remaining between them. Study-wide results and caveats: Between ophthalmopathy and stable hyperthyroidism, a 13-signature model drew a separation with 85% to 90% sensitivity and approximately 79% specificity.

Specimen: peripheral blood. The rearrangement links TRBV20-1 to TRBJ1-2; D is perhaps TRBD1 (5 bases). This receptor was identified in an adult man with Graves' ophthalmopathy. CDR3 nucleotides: TGCAGTGCTAGCGGCCTAACAGGCCTCTATGGCTACACCTTC. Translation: CSASGLTGLYGYTF.